This passage covers 25 T cell receptor beta chains from one sample sequenced in a study of identical twins. Each CDR3 protein gets one entry after TCRdb re-called the 5' RACE reads with MiXCR. The sample shows over 550,000 distinct CDR3 sequences, about 7% of them seen only once. These same data were also listed under a study on yellow fever vaccine responses in identical twins.

Sequencing input: PBMCs. These receptors were collected from a young woman in good health.

This clonotype occurred a few times. The chain combines TRBV29-1 with TRBJ2-1; 8 positions agree with TRBD2. V lost 8 bases and J lost 0; bases outside the gene matches: 18. Germline lookup yields CDR1 SQVTM and CDR2 ANQGSEA. The CDR3 runs to 18 residues. CDR3 DNA sequence: TGCAGCACCAATCCGCCTAGCGGGTTATTCGGCTCCTACAATGAGCAGTTCTTC. This codes for CSTNPPSGLFGSYNEQFF.

This clonotype was observed many times. The CDR3 spells CASSGDREAFF. CDR3 coding DNA: TGTGCCAGCAGCGGCGACAGGGAAGCTTTCTTT. This sequence joins TRBV3-1 and TRBJ1-1; D possibly corresponds to TRBD1 (6 bases). Trimming removed 5 bases from V and 8 bases from J, with 9 bases in between. The CDR3 sequence is 11 residues long. CDR1 and CDR2 from the germline V gene are LGHDT and YNNKEL (reference sequence).

This clonotype was seen a handful of times. The V and J genes are TRBV27 and TRBJ2-7, with D possibly TRBD1 on 6 matching bases. Trimming took off 5 bases at V and 3 bases at J, with 11 bases between the two ends. Germline V CDR1 and CDR2: MNHEY, SMNVEV (reference sequence). This CDR3 has 13 amino acids. CDR3 sequence (DNA): TGTGCCAGCAGTGTGGACAGCCTCTACGAGCAGTACTTC. Its protein is CASSVDSLYEQYF.

The chain joins TRBV27 to TRBJ2-3; no clear D. The V and J ends lost 3 bases and 2 bases respectively, with 18 bases between them. This CDR3 has 17 amino acids. Per the germline V gene, CDR1 is MNHEY and CDR2 is SMNVEV (reference sequence). CDR3 sequence reads: CASSFGLKGKATDTQYF. Written as DNA, the CDR3 is TGTGCCAGCAGTTTCGGGCTGAAGGGAAAAGCCACAGATACGCAGTATTTT.

The chain has TRBV12-5 and TRBJ2-1; 11 bases agree with TRBD2. The germline V gene has CDR1 LGHNT and CDR2 FRNRAP. V was pared by 1 base and J by 7 bases, with 6 bases of the junction left unmatched. The CDR3 is 16 residues long. The chain's CDR3 is CASGLAGTSGDNEQFF. The CDR3 bases are TGTGCTAGTGGTTTGGCCGGGACTAGCGGAGATAATGAGCAGTTCTTC.

The rearrangement joins TRBV6-2 or TRBV6-3 to TRBJ2-1, with 7 bases identical to TRBD1. The CDR3 is 14 amino acids. V gave up 5 bases and J gave up 5 bases; unmatched junction bases: 6. In germline, CDR1 is MNHEY, CDR2 SVGEGT. CDR3: CASSPWDSHNEQFF. The CDR3 DNA sequence: TGTGCCAGCAGTCCCTGGGACAGCCACAATGAGCAGTTCTTC.

This clonotype was observed a handful of times. The gene calls are TRBV7-8 and TRBJ2-7, with TRBD1 matching over 8 bases. V gave up 1 base and J gave up 4 bases; unmatched junction bases: 12. Germline CDR1 reads SGHVS; CDR2 reads FQNEAQ. The CDR3 runs 17 residues. In nucleotides, the CDR3 is TGTGCCAGCAGCTTAGGAAGGGGCGGGACAGGAGGATACGAGCAGTACGTC. As protein: CASSLGRGGTGGYEQYV.

The rearrangement uses TRBV20-1 and TRBJ2-7; D perhaps matches TRBD1 (7 bases). With 1 base removed from V and 3 bases from J, the gap between germline ends came to 13 bases. The germline gives CDR1 DFQATT, CDR2 SNEGSKA (reference sequence). The CDR3 sequence is 14 residues long. CDR3 DNA: TGCAGTGCTAGAGGGGGGGACAGCCTCTACGAGCAGTACTTC. This codes for CSARGGDSLYEQYF.

This clonotype was seen a few times. This sequence joins TRBV24-1 and TRBJ2-1, with 8 bases that match TRBD1. The CDR3 runs to 15 residues. From germline, CDR1 is KGHDR and CDR2 SFDVKD. The junction had 4 bases not matched to a gene; V was cut back by 4 bases and J by 3 bases. The CDR3 DNA is TGTGCCACCAGTGAGGCAGGGGGCGTCTACAATGAGCAGTTCTTC. This sequence encodes CATSEAGGVYNEQFF.

This clonotype occurred a few times. J is TRBJ1-2 and V is TRBV27, with 11 nucleotides matching TRBD1. The CDR3 has 16 amino acids. Unmatched junction bases numbered 6, after V lost 6 bases and J lost 0 bases. CDR1 and CDR2 (germline): MNHEY, SMNVEV (reference sequence). CDR3 region: CASSPGGQGANYGYTF. The CDR3 DNA reads as TGTGCCAGCAGCCCCGGGGGACAGGGGGCTAACTATGGCTACACCTTC.

This clonotype was seen a handful of times. V is TRBV5-1 and J is TRBJ2-2, with a weak D call TRBD1 (5 bases). Between the trimmed V and J ends, which lost 1 base and 5 bases, there was a span of 9 bases. The CDR3 runs to 14 residues. Germline V gene data show CDR1 as SGHRS and CDR2 as YFSETQ. As DNA, the CDR3 is TGCGCCAGCAGCTTGCAGGGCCCTACCGGGGAGCTGTTTTTT. This sequence encodes CASSLQGPTGELFF.

The chain joins TRBV5-6 to TRBJ2-1, with 9 positions matching TRBD2. CDR1 and CDR2 from the germline V gene are SGHDT and YYEEEE. The V and J ends lost 1 base and 6 bases, in that order; junction bases with no gene match: 5. This CDR3 contains 15 residues. This chain's CDR3 is CASSLKVSGSNEQFF. CDR3 DNA sequence: TGTGCCAGCAGCTTGAAGGTTAGCGGGAGCAATGAGCAGTTCTTC.

At least ten counts were recorded for this clonotype. The chain couples TRBV10-3 to TRBJ2-3; possible D gene TRBD1, 5 bases. Trimming removed 6 bases from V and 6 bases from J, with 7 bases in between. CDR1 and CDR2 from the germline V gene are ENHRY and SYGVKD. The CDR3 covers 11 residues. CDR3 protein: CAIRQDDTQYF. DNA of the CDR3: TGTGCCATCAGACAGGATGATACGCAGTATTTT.

This clonotype was recorded a few times. The chain employs TRBV6-1 and TRBJ2-3, with 7 bases matching TRBD2. Germline CDR1 and CDR2: MNHNS and SASEGT. With 8 bases clipped from V and 0 bases from J, the junction kept 8 bases outside the gene matches. The CDR3 has 15 amino acids. The CDR3 loop is CASWSSGISTDTQYF. The CDR3 coding sequence is TGTGCCAGCTGGTCGAGCGGGATAAGCACAGATACGCAGTATTTT.

This clonotype has a handful of counts. The chain recombines TRBV4-2 with TRBJ1-1; no definite D call. Germline V lookup: CDR1 LGHNA, CDR2 YNFKEQ. The CDR3 consists of 14 residues. V dropped 1 base and J dropped 3 bases, with 9 bases sitting between them. As DNA, the CDR3 is TGTGCCAGCAGCCAAGGGGTATTCGACACTGAAGCTTTCTTT. This sequence encodes CASSQGVFDTEAFF.

This clonotype was detected only a few times. This chain links TRBV4-1 with TRBJ2-1; 12 bases map to TRBD2. CDR3 length equals 18 residues. V lost 0 bases and J lost 9; bases outside the gene matches: 12. Germline CDR1 and CDR2: MGHRA and YSYEKL. CDR3 sequence (DNA): TGCGCCAGCAGCCAAGAAGCGGCGACTAGCGGGAGAATGGGTGAGCAGTTCTTC. This sequence encodes CASSQEAATSGRMGEQFF.

The chain combines TRBV10-3 with TRBJ1-4; D perhaps matches TRBD1 (5 bases). CDR1 is ENHRY, CDR2 SYGVKD, per germline. There are 14 residues in the CDR3. V was pared by 10 bases and J by 8 bases, with 20 bases between. Here the CDR3 DNA reads TGTGCCACCACCGGGGGACCTGGGGGGGAAAAACTGTTTTTT. This encodes CATTGGPGGEKLFF.

This clonotype occurred a few times. The chain employs TRBV7-3 and TRBJ2-2; 11 bases map to TRBD2. The CDR3 covers 17 residues. The trim removed 6 bases at V and 8 bases at J, leaving 14 bases unmatched. Germline loops: CDR1 SGHTA, CDR2 FQGTGA. The CDR3 DNA follows: TGTGCCAGCAGTTTTACTAGCGGGAGTCTTCCTGCTGGGGAGCTGTTTTTT. It translates to CASSFTSGSLPAGELFF.

V is TRBV5-1 and J is TRBJ2-1; 8 positions match TRBD1. The CDR3 contains 15 residues. Losses at the gene ends were 0 bases for V and 4 bases for J; bases not matched to a gene: 3. Germline V gene data show CDR1 as SGHRS and CDR2 as YFSETQ. The CDR3: CASSLVTGDYNEQFF. In nucleotides, the CDR3 is TGCGCCAGCAGCTTGGTGACAGGGGATTACAATGAGCAGTTCTTC.

The genes are TRBV28 and TRBJ1-2; D may be TRBD1 (5 bases). Germline-derived CDR1 and CDR2 are MDHEN and SYDVKM. Trimming shortened V by 4 bases and J by 8 bases, and 8 bases separated the two germline ends. This CDR3 comprises 11 residues. CDR3 region: CASSWGFGYTF. CDR3 DNA: TGTGCCAGCAGTTGGGGCTTCGGCTACACCTTC.

The chain uses TRBV5-1 and TRBJ2-1, with TRBD2 as a possible D gene (7 bases). Germline assignment: CDR1 SGHRS and CDR2 YFSETQ. The CDR3 is made up of 16 amino acids. Trimming removed 4 bases from V and 5 bases from J, with 19 bases in between. CDR3 bases: TGCGCCAGCAGCCTCAGGAGAGTGGGGGGGCACAATGAGCAGTTCTTC. It encodes CASSLRRVGGHNEQFF.

This clonotype occurred a few times. This chain uses TRBV6-1 with TRBJ2-7, with 15 positions matching TRBD2. Germline V gene data show CDR1 as MNHNS and CDR2 as SASEGT. V lost 5 bases to trimming and J lost 2 bases; unmatched junction nucleotides: 10. The CDR3 extends over 18 amino acids. CDR3 in amino acids: CASSKAGTSGRRTYEQYF. Here the CDR3 DNA reads TGTGCCAGCAGTAAGGCCGGGACTAGCGGGAGGAGGACCTACGAGCAGTACTTC.

The rearrangement joins TRBV28 to TRBJ2-1, with TRBD2 matching over 11 bases. Germline CDR1 is MDHEN and CDR2 is SYDVKM. The V gene end was trimmed by 2 bases and the J gene end by 12 bases; junction bases not matched to a gene: 6. CDR3 size: 14 residues. The CDR3 is CASSLRPSGGMQFF. DNA of the CDR3: TGTGCCAGCAGTTTAAGGCCTAGCGGGGGGATGCAGTTCTTC.

Regarding this clonotype: A far larger clone is just one base off, so this is likely a read error. This CDR3 is missing its conserved last phenylalanine or tryptophan, likely due to a read error. V is TRBV27 and J is TRBJ2-1, with D uncertain. V shed 0 bases and J shed 7 bases, with 4 bases lying between them. The CDR3 sequence is 12 residues long. Germline V gene sequence: CDR1 MNHEY, CDR2 SMNVEV (reference sequence). The CDR3: CASSLSGNEQFL. Here the CDR3 DNA reads TGTGCCAGCAGTTTATCAGGGAATGAGCAGTTCCTC.

A few counts support this clonotype. This chain's CDR3 is CASSRSTLGGITNEKLFF. CDR3 bases: TGCGCCAGCAGCCGATCGACCCTGGGAGGCATTACTAATGAAAAACTGTTTTTT. The chain couples TRBV4-1 to TRBJ1-4; D gene unclear. Between the trimmed V and J ends, which lost 4 bases and 2 bases, there was a span of 20 bases. Germline V gene lookup returns CDR1 MGHRA and CDR2 YSYEKL. This CDR3 contains 18 residues.